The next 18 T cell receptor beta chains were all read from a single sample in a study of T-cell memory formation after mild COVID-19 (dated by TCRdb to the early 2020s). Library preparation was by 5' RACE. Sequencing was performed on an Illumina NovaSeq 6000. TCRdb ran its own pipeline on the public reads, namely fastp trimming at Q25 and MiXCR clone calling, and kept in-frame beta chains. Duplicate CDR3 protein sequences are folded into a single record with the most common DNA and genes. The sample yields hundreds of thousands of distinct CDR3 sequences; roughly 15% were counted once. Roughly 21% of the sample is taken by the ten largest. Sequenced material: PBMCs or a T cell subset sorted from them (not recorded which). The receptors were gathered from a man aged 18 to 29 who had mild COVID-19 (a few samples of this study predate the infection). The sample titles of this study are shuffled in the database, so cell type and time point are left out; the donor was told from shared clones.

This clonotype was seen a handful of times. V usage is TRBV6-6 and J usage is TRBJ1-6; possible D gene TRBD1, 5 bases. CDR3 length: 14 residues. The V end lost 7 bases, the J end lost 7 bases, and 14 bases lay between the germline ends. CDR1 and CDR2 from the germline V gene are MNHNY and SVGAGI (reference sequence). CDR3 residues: CASTLDRRNSPLHF. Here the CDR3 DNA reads TGTGCCAGCACTCTAGACAGACGGAATTCACCCCTCCACTTT.

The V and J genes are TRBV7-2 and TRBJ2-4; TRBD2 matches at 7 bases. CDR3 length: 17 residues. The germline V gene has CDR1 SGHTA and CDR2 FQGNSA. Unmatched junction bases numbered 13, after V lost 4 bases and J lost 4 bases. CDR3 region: CASSSRGWARGKNIQYF. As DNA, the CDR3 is TGTGCCAGCAGCTCCCGGGGGTGGGCGCGGGGGAAAAACATTCAGTACTTC.

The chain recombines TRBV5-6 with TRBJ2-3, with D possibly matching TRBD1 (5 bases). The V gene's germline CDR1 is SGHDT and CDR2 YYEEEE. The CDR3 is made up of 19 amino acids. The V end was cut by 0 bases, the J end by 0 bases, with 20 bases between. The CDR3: CASSLEGARTYWSTDTQYF. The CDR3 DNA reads TGTGCCAGCAGCTTGGAAGGGGCTCGCACCTACTGGAGCACAGATACGCAGTATTTT.

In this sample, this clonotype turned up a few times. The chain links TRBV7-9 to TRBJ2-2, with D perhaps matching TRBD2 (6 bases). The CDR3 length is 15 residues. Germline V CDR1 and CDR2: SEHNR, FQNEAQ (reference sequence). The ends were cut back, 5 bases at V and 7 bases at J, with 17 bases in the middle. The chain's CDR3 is CASSRPGVSNGELFF. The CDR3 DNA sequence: TGTGCCAGCAGCCGGCCGGGGGTGTCAAACGGGGAGCTGTTTTTT.

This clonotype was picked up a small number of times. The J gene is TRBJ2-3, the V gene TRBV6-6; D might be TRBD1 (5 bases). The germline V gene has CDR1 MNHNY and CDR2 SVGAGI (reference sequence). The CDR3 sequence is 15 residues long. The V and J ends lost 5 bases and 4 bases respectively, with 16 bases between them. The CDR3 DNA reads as TGTGCCAGCAGTCTTAATAAGGGGTGGGCAGATACGCAGTATTTT. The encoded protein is CASSLNKGWADTQYF.

This CDR3 reads CSAPSGVSGYTF. CDR3 coding DNA: TGCAGTGCCCCCTCTGGGGTCTCTGGCTACACCTTC. V and J are TRBV20-1 and TRBJ1-2; D is ambiguous. The CDR3 extends over 12 amino acids. Germline CDR1 DFQATT, CDR2 SNEGSKA (reference sequence). V was trimmed by 6 bases and J by 7 bases, leaving 15 bases between them.

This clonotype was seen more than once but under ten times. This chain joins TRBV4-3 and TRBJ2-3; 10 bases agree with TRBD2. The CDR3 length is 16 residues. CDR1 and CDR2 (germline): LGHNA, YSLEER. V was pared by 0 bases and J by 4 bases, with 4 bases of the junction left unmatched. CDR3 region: CASSQEAGTSADTQYF. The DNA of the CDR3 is TGCGCCAGCAGCCAAGAAGCCGGGACTAGCGCAGATACGCAGTATTTT.

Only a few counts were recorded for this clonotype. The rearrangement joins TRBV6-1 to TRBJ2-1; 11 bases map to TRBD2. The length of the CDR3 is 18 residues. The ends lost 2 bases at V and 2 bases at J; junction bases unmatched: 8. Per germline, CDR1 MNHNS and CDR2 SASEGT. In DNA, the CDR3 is TGTGCCAGCAGTGAACTAGCGGGGGGTGCCCCCCCCTACAATGAGCAGTTCTTC. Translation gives CASSELAGGAPPYNEQFF.

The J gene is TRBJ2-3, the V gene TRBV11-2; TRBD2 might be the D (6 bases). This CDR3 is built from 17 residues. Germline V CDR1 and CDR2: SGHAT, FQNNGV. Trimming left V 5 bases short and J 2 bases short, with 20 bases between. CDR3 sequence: CASSELGRRRFTDTQYF. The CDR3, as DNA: TGTGCCAGCAGCGAATTAGGGAGGCGGAGATTCACAGATACGCAGTATTTT.

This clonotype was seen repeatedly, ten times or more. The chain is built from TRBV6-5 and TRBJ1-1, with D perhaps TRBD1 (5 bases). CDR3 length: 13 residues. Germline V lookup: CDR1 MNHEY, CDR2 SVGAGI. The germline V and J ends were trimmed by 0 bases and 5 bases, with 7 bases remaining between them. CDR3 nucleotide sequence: TGTGCCAGCAGTTACTCGAGGGGTACTGAAGCTTTCTTT. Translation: CASSYSRGTEAFF.

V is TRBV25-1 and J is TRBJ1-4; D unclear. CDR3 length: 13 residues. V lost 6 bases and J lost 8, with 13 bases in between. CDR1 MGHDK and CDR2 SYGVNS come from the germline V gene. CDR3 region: CASRVSRGEKLFF. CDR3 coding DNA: TGTGCCAGCAGGGTTTCTAGAGGGGAAAAACTGTTTTTT.

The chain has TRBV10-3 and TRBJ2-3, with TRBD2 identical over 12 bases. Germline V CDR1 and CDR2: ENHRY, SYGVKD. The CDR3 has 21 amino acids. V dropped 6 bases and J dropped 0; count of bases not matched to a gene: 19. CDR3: CAISQPGTSGSGGLSTDTQYF. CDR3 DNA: TGTGCCATCAGCCAACCCGGGACTAGCGGGTCGGGGGGTTTAAGCACAGATACGCAGTATTTT.

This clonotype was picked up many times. This CDR3 reads CASSFDTNTEAFF. CDR3 DNA sequence: TGTGCCAGCAGTTTTGACACGAACACTGAAGCTTTCTTT. This chain links TRBV7-2 with TRBJ1-1; D remains ambiguous. This CDR3 is 13 amino acids long. V shed 6 bases and J shed 1 base, with 9 bases lying between them. From germline, CDR1 is SGHTA and CDR2 FQGNSA.

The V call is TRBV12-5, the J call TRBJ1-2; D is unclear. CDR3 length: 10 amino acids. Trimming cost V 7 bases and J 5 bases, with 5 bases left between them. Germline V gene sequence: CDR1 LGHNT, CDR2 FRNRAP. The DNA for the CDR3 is TGTGCTAGTGTAGGTTATGGCTACACCTTC. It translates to CASVGYGYTF.

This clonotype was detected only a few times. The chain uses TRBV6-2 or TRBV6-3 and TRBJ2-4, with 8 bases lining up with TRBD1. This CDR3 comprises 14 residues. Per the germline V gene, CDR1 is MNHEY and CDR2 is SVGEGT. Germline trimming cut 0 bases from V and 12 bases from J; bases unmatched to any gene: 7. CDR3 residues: CASSYSGQVLNQYF. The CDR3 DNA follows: TGTGCCAGCAGTTACTCGGGACAGGTACTAAATCAGTACTTC.

CDR3: CSVAGDGREKYF. Here the CDR3 DNA reads TGCAGCGTTGCCGGGGACGGCAGGGAAAAGTACTTC. V gene TRBV29-1 combines with J gene TRBJ2-7; D could derive from TRBD1 or TRBD2 (5 bases each). V lost 4 bases to trimming and J lost 11 bases, with 18 bases between them. From germline, CDR1 is SQVTM and CDR2 ANQGSEA. CDR3 length: 12 amino acids.

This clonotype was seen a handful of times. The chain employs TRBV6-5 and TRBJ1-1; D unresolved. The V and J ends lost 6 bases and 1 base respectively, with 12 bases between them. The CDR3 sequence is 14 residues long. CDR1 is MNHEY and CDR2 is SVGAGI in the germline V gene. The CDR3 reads CASRPQLGNTEAFF. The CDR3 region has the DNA TGTGCCAGCAGACCTCAACTGGGGAACACTGAAGCTTTCTTT.

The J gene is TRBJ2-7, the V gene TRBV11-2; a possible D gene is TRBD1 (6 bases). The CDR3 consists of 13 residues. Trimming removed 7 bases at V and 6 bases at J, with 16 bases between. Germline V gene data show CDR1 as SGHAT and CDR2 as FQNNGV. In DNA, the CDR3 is TGTGCCAGCACTCCAGAGGGGGAGATCGAGCAGTACTTC. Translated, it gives CASTPEGEIEQYF. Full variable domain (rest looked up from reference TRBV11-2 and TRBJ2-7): EAGVAQSPRYKIIEKRQSVAFWCNPISGHATLYWYQQILGQGPKLLIQFQNNGVVDDSQLPKDRFSAERLKGVDSTLKIQPAKLEDSAVYLCASTPEGEIEQYFGPGTRLTVT.